This TCR beta chain appears in the sequencing data of a study of blood T cells in healthy people across ages. The CDR3 is 14 residues long. V lost 6 bases, J lost 5 bases, and 8 bases stayed unmatched. Using a J-beta primer mix together with a sample-barcoded 5' primer, a second PCR was run for roughly 6 to 11 cycles. TCRdb recomputed calls from the 5' RACE reads with MiXCR, one row per CDR3 protein. The sample has more than 550,000 distinct CDR3 sequences, about 20% seen once. The sequencing input was blood. This TCR was sampled from a man aged 65-85 years in good health. The chain has TRBV12-3 or TRBV12-4 and TRBJ2-5, with 8 bases matching TRBD1. In DNA form, the CDR3 reads TGTGCCAGCAGAACGACAGGGGCGGGGGAGACCCAGTACTTC. Protein product: CASRTTGAGETQYF.